The 9 T cell receptor beta chains below all came from one sample that was sequenced in a study of CD8 T cells in ankylosing spondylitis (dated by TCRdb to the late 2010s). Receptor amplification or capture employed 5' RACE. Sequenced using an Illumina HiSeq 2500. Through fastp at Q25 and MiXCR, TCRdb rebuilt clones from the public reads, retaining in-frame beta chains. Rows matching on CDR3 protein sequence are summarized as one entry with the most common DNA and genes. The sample profile shows 250,000 to 300,000 distinct CDR3 sequences; roughly 20% of them were found once. Roughly 8% of the sample lies in the top ten. Sequences were obtained from blood, either unsorted or a sorted T cell fraction (not recorded which). These receptors came from a male donor with ankylosing spondylitis or in good health (not recorded which).

The chain joins TRBV9 to TRBJ2-6; 12 nucleotides line up with TRBD2. This CDR3 has 18 amino acids. Trimming cost V 0 bases and J 4 bases; bases outside gene matches: 5. Germline loops: CDR1 SGDLS, CDR2 YYNGEE. The CDR3 is CASSVGLAGAVGANVLTF. The CDR3 DNA reads TGTGCCAGCAGCGTAGGACTAGCGGGAGCCGTCGGGGCCAACGTCCTGACTTTC.

The J gene is TRBJ2-2, the V gene TRBV28; 7 bases are a match to TRBD2. The CDR3 sequence is 15 residues long. The germline CDR1 and CDR2 sequences are MDHEN and SYDVKM. Trimming took 3 bases from V and 4 from J; bases not matched to a gene: 5. DNA of the CDR3: TGTGCCAGCAGTTTTGCCGGGAGGAGCACCGGGGAGCTGTTTTTT. The encoded protein is CASSFAGRSTGELFF. Filled out from reference TRBV28 and TRBJ2-2, the complete variable domain reads DVKVTQSSRYLVKRTGEKVFLECVQDMDHENMFWYRQDPGLGLRLIYFSYDVKMKEKGDIPEGYSVSREKKERFSLILESASTNQTSMYLCASSFAGRSTGELFFGEGSRLTVL.

The CDR3 DNA sequence: TGTGCCAGCAGGGCTGACAGCTCCTATAATTCACCCCTCCACTTT. This sequence encodes CASRADSSYNSPLHF. The chain has TRBV2 and TRBJ1-6; TRBD1 is a possible D gene (5 bases). This CDR3 spans 15 amino acids. V was trimmed by 6 bases and J by 0 bases, leaving 9 bases between them. Germline V gene data show CDR1 as SNHLY and CDR2 as FYNNEI.

This clonotype was recorded a few times. J is TRBJ2-3 and V is TRBV20-1; D is undetermined. CDR3 length: 14 residues. The germline V gene has CDR1 DFQATT and CDR2 SNEGSKA (reference sequence). Trimming shortened V by 4 bases and J by 5 bases, and 16 bases separated the two germline ends. The DNA of the CDR3 is TGCAGTGCTAATACCGAGATACTTAAAGATACGCAGTATTTT. This gives the protein CSANTEILKDTQYF.

The rearrangement uses TRBV28 and TRBJ1-2, with TRBD1 matching over 7 bases. The CDR3 extends over 16 amino acids. With 5 bases clipped from V and 4 bases from J, the junction kept 13 bases outside the gene matches. Germline assignment: CDR1 MDHEN and CDR2 SYDVKM. The CDR3 loop is CASSPENRGSGYGYTF. CDR3 DNA sequence: TGTGCCAGCAGTCCGGAGAACAGGGGATCGGGCTATGGCTACACCTTC.

This chain links TRBV5-1 with TRBJ2-7; D possibly matches TRBD1 or TRBD2 (5 bases each). The CDR3 contains 14 residues. Germline CDR1 and CDR2: SGHRS and YFSETQ. Trimming stripped 4 bases from V and 5 bases from J, with 16 bases between. CDR3 nucleotides: TGCGCCAGCAGCCCAATGCTCCGGGGCCACGAGCAGTACGTC. Translation: CASSPMLRGHEQYV.

V is TRBV5-1 and J is TRBJ2-1; TRBD2 matches 13 bases. Germline trimming cut 4 bases from V and 9 bases from J; bases unmatched to any gene: 7. Germline V CDR1 and CDR2: SGHRS, YFSETQ. The CDR3 totals 15 residues. CDR3 nucleotide sequence: TGCGCCAGCAGCCCAACGACTAGCGGGAGGTTTGAGCAGTTCTTC. Translated: CASSPTTSGRFEQFF.

This chain connects TRBV5-1 to TRBJ2-7; D gene ambiguous. Trimming took off 0 bases at V and 4 bases at J, with 8 bases between the two ends. The V gene's germline CDR1 is SGHRS and CDR2 YFSETQ. The CDR3 runs 13 residues. This chain's CDR3 is CASSLGTGYEQYV. As DNA, the CDR3 is TGCGCCAGCAGCTTGGGGACCGGTTACGAGCAGTACGTC.

Only a few counts were recorded for this clonotype. The conserved final phenylalanine or tryptophan is absent from the CDR3, which likely points to a read error. The CDR3, as DNA: TGTGCCAGCATGTCTTATCCCACCGACGGGACCGTGAACACTGAAGCTTTCCTT. Its translation: CASMSYPTDGTVNTEAFL. The chain couples TRBV27 to TRBJ1-1; possible D gene TRBD1, 5 bases. Looked up from germline, CDR1 is MNHEY and CDR2 is SMNVEV (reference sequence). The V and J ends lost 7 bases and 0 bases respectively, with 24 bases between them. The CDR3 consists of 18 residues.